This paragraph reports one T cell receptor beta chain. Its binding antigen is unknown. Per-base qualities were not stored, and no clone one base away is much larger. The sample's treatment or condition, from its label and the paper: about 20 received Ad26.COV2.S at low or high dose, single or two shots; about 5 received placebo; per-sample allocation not given. Repertoires of vaccine and placebo recipients were sequenced from samples taken on day 63 after the first injection. Cohort 1b enrolled about 25 adults aged 18-55 years at a single site in Boston, USA, between 29 July and 7 August 2020. As a vaccine, Ad26.COV2.S was a replication-incompetent adenovirus type 26 vector that expressed a prefusion-stabilized SARS-CoV-2 spike protein derived from the original Wuhan strain. Trimming takes 2 bases off V and 6 bases off J; junction bases not matched to a gene: 6. The germline V gene encodes CDR1 SGHRS and CDR2 YFSETQ. Measured from the cysteine to the phenylalanine, the CDR3 is 15 residues long. The retained sequence is limited to the CDR3, 45 bases, with the frame set at the first base.

These data come from a study of Ad26.COV2.S vaccination and SARS-CoV-2 variants (dated by TCRdb to the early 2020s). A note on the overall study: Donors in the vaccine arm were drawn from COV1001, a multicentre, randomized, double-blind, placebo-controlled phase I-IIa trial testing Ad26.COV2.S in healthy adults. Ad26.COV2.S was administered intramuscularly at a dose of 5x10^10 or 1x10^11 viral particles, either as one shot or as two shots given 56 days apart. Sequencing of the TCRbeta repertoire served to evaluate the specificity and breadth of SARS-CoV-2-reactive T cell receptors following Ad26.COV2.S vaccination. The TCR-sequenced set comprised about 32 samples: about 19 Ad26.COV2.S vaccine recipients, 5 placebo recipients and 8 SARS-CoV-2 convalescent individuals. Trial participants were randomized into five groups of five: low-dose or high-dose Ad26.COV2.S given once or twice, or placebo on both occasions. Throughout the experiments and outcome assessment, investigators stayed blinded to trial group allocation.

The immunoSEQ Assay was the method used to sequence TCRbeta CDR3 regions. After extraction, genomic DNA underwent amplification by bias-controlled multiplex PCR, followed by high-throughput sequencing. The authors' pipeline ran thus. To quantify the absolute abundance of every unique TCRbeta CDR3 region, sequences were collapsed and filtered. T cell fraction was estimated by normalizing TCRbeta template counts to usable DNA, with usable DNA measured through amplification of reference genes found in all nucleated cells. Repertoire TCRs were annotated as SARS-CoV-2-specific when V gene, CDR3 amino acid sequence and J gene were exactly matched to a known reactive TCR set. The reference SARS-CoV-2 TCR set came from MIRA and was filtered for enrichment in COVID-19-positive ImmuneCODE repertoires, removing public or cross-reactive TCRs. Using the MIRA antigens, annotated TCRs were further analysed by specific ORF or by position within an ORF. Depth was the summed frequency of annotated unique rearrangements, while breadth was defined as annotated unique rearrangements over total unique productive rearrangements. Group comparisons of TCR breadth used two-sided Wilcoxon rank-sum tests. The table was pulled from immuneACCESS by TCRdb, which kept in-frame rearrangements only. Such tables lose some clones; where checked, under half of the loss comes from unresolved V genes, and the rest has no known cause. Clone size and V and J calls were adopted from that table, with D and trimming inferred from the DNA. This sample has 350,000 to 550,000 clones in its table, and about 88% of those were observed once. Over 2.5% of the sample belongs to the ten largest clones.

On the study overall, not on this receptor specifically: Comparable non-spike TCR breadth was observed between vaccine and placebo recipients, consistent with only spike being contained in the vaccine. According to the authors, total T cell responses may have been underestimated by the TCR breadth and depth analyses. After vaccination, spike-specific CD8+ and CD4+ T cell responses were reported to show substantial breadth. The study lacked the statistical power to compare responses across vaccine doses or regimens. Spike-specific TCR breadth was higher in Ad26.COV2.S recipients than in placebo recipients (P = 0.0014).

The origin of this receptor is a person aged 18 to 59 who received the Ad26.COV2.S COVID-19 vaccine or a placebo. The sequences come from peripheral blood, collected in a trial of Ad26.COV2.S vaccine versus placebo. The rearranged segments are TRBV5-1 and TRBJ2-7; a stretch of 12 junction bases matches TRBD1. This receptor carries the CDR3 CASSLAGQGASEQYF. DNA sequence: TGCGCCAGCAGCTTAGCGGGACAGGGGGCTTCCGAGCAGTACTTC.